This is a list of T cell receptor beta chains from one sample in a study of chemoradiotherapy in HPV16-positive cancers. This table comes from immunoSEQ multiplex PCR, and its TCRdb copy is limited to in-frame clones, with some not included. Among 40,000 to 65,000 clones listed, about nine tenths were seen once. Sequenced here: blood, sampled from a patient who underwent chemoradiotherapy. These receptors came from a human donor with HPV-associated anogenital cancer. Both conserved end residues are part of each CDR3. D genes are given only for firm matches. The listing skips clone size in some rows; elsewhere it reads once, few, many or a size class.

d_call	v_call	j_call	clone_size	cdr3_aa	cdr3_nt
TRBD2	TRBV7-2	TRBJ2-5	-	CASSLGSGVQETQYF	TGTGCCAGCAGCTTAGGTAGCGGGGTTCAAGAGACCCAGTACTTC
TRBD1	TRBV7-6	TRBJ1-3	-	CASRAGTGIIKGGNTIYF	TGTGCCAGCAGGGCCGGGACAGGGATTATCAAGGGAGGAAACACCATATATTTT
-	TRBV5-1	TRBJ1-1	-	CASREPANTEAFF	TGCGCCAGCAGAGAGCCAGCGAACACTGAAGCTTTCTTT
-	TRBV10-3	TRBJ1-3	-	CAISESSSGNTIYF	TGTGCCATCAGTGAGTCTAGCTCTGGAAACACCATATATTTT
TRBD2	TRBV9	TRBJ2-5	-	CASSVVPTSGSSETQYF	TGTGCCAGCAGCGTAGTGCCGACTAGCGGGAGCTCAGAGACCCAGTACTTC
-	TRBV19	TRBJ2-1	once	CASSIVGRPGDEQFF	TGTGCCAGTAGTATAGTGGGGCGGCCTGGGGATGAGCAGTTCTTC
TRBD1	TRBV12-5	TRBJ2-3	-	CASGLRDRETDTQYF	TGTGCTAGTGGTTTACGGGACAGGGAAACAGATACGCAGTATTTT
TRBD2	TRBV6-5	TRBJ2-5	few	CASSRLAGYQETQYF	TGTGCCAGCAGCCGACTAGCGGGGTATCAAGAGACCCAGTACTTC
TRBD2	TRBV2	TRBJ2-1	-	CASSEALGRGAQFF	TGTGCCAGCAGTGAAGCGCTTGGGCGGGGGGCGCAGTTCTTC
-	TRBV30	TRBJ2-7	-	CAWSKTVIYEQYF	TGTGCCTGGAGTAAGACAGTAATCTACGAGCAGTACTTC
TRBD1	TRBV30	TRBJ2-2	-	CAWDRGANTGELFF	TGTGCCTGGGACAGGGGGGCGAACACCGGGGAGCTGTTTTTT
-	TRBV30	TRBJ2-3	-	CAWRRVARGDTQYF	TGTGCCTGGAGGAGAGTAGCGAGAGGAGATACGCAGTATTTT
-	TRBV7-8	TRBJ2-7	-	CATAPGPKGVGEQYF	TGTGCCACCGCACCAGGACCCAAGGGGGTCGGCGAGCAGTACTTC
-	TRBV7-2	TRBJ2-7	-	CASSLVSSYGQYF	TGTGCCAGCAGCTTGGTCAGCTCCTACGGGCAGTACTTC
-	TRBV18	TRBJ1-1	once	CASSPFTVNTEAFF	TGTGCCAGCTCACCCTTCACCGTGAACACTGAAGCTTTCTTT
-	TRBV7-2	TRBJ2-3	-	CASSLAEAGQTDTQYF	TGTGCCAGCAGCTTAGCGGAAGCGGGTCAAACAGATACGCAGTATTTT
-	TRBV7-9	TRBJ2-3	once	CASSPGRTDTQYF	TGTGCCAGCAGCCCAGGACGCACAGATACGCAGTATTTT
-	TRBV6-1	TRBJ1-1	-	CASSELVENTEAFF	TGTGCCAGCAGTGAATTAGTGGAGAACACTGAAGCTTTCTTT
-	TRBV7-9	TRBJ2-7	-	CAVSRYEQYF	TGTGCTGTAAGTAGGTACGAGCAGTACTTC